The T cell receptor beta chain described here comes from a study of blood T cell repertoires in COVID-19. The overall study: Sites across the United States, Italy and Spain contributed samples from acute and convalescent COVID-19. In each case, the material was cDNA or gDNA derived from T cells, B-cell-depleted T cells, or PBMCs.

CDR3 length equals 17 residues. The ends lost 0 bases at V and 3 bases at J; junction bases unmatched: 6. Per the original methods: For nucleated cells, counts were estimated from reference gene primer amplification. Only in-frame clones appear in the TCRdb table, and some are missing; sequencing was by immunoSEQ multiplex PCR. V, J and clone size derive from that table, while D and trimming were established from the DNA sequence. The data hold more than 100,000 clones, with 65% to 85% observed a single time. The rearrangement links TRBV5-3 to TRBJ2-2; 9 nucleotides agree with TRBD1. TRBV5-3 has ORF status, its function being uncertain. This sequence originates from a woman older than 75 with acute or convalescent COVID-19. The sample taken for sequencing was peripheral blood. The CDR3 DNA sequence: TGTGCCAGAAGCTTGGAAACAGGGGGCCCGTACACCGGGGAGCTGTTTTTT. Translated: CARSLETGGPYTGELFF.